The source of this TCR beta chain is a study of shared clonotypes between healthy human individuals. CD45RO-negative CD8 cells positively selected for CCR7 made up the naive population, which excluded terminally differentiated effector memory CD45RA+ cells. There were only Caucasian adults among the donors, and all lived in Nashville, Tennessee. As concerns this clone: The antigen remains undetermined.

Germline V gene data show CDR1 as SEHNR and CDR2 as FQNEAQ (reference sequence). Trimming pared 5 bases from V and 0 bases from J, leaving 16 bases between. The CDR3 is 16 residues long. Sorted-subset replicate PCR reactions were performed with about 200 ng DNA, corresponding to roughly 27,000 T cell genomes. Method: immunoSEQ multiplex PCR; TCRdb's copy keeps in-frame clones and lacks some. The table includes around 1,900,000 clones, around 95% detected once. Findings of the study overall: Genetic and exposure-history diversity was limited by the small donor number. Shared clonotypes: about 4.6% naive CD4, 3.5% to 4% naive CD8, 2.3% memory CD4, around 0.4% memory CD8.

This TCR came from a man between 18 and 29 years old in good health. Some clones in this sample may be carry-over from other donors' samples. The sample comprised naive CD8+ T cells from PBMCs. The chain recombines TRBV7-9 with TRBJ1-1; no firm D call. For the CDR3, the DNA is TGTGCCAGCAGCACACCCCGGGGAGAGCTGAACACTGAAGCTTTCTTT. It encodes CASSTPRGELNTEAFF. Full variable domain (remainder filled in from reference TRBV7-9 and TRBJ1-1): DTGVSQNPRHKITKRGQNVTFRCDPISEHNRLYWYRQTLGQGPEFLTYFQNEAQLEKSRLLSDRFSAERPKGSFSTLEIQRTEQGDSAMYLCASSTPRGELNTEAFFGQGTRLTVV.